This T cell receptor beta chain was identified during a study of blood T cell repertoires in COVID-19. At the level of the study: Acute and convalescent COVID-19 specimens originated in the United States, Italy and Spain.

In the study's own analysis: Reference gene primer amplification in the assay estimated nucleated cell counts. The data were produced by immunoSEQ multiplex PCR, yet TCRdb's version contains in-frame clones alone and is incomplete. D and trimming were read from the DNA, whereas the V and J calls and clone size are those reported in that table. The table shows about 200,000 clones, with approximately 88% occurring only once. Per the germline V gene, CDR1 is MNHEY and CDR2 is SMNVEV (reference sequence). Trimming removed 3 bases at V and 4 bases at J, with 16 bases between. There are 15 residues in the CDR3.

The chain carries TRBV27 and TRBJ2-7; D remains unclear. The sample consisted of peripheral blood. The TCR originated in a man aged 35-49 years with acute or convalescent COVID-19. DNA of the CDR3: TGTGCCAGCAGTTTTTCCACCTATGGTCGTTACGAGCAGTACTTC. Translation gives CASSFSTYGRYEQYF.